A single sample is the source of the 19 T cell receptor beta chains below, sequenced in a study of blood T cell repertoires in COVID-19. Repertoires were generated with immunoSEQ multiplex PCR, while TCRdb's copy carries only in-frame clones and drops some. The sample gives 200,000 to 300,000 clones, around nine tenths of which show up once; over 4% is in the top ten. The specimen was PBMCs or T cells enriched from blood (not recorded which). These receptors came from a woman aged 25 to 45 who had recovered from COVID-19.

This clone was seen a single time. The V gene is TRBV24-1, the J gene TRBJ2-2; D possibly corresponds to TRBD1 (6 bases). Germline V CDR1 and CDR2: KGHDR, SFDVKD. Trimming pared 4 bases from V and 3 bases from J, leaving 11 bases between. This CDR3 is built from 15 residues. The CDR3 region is CATSENHRDTGELFF. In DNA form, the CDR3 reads TGTGCCACCAGTGAGAATCACAGGGACACCGGGGAGCTGTTTTTT.

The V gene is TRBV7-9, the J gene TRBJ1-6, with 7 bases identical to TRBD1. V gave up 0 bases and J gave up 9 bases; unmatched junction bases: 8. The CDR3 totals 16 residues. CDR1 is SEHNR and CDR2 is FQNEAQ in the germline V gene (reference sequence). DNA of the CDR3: TGTGCCAGCAGCTTAGCGGGCCAGGGGGATGGTTCACCCCTCCACTTT. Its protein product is CASSLAGQGDGSPLHF.

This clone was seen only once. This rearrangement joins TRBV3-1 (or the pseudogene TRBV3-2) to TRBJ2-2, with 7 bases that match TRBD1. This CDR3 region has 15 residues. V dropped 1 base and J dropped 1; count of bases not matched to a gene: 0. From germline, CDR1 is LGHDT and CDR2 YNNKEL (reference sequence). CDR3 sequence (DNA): TGTGCCAGCAGCCAAGGGACAGGGAACACCGGGGAGCTGTTTTTT. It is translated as CASSQGTGNTGELFF.

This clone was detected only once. The CDR3 sequence: CASRLTGTGREKLFF. The CDR3 DNA is TGTGCCAGCAGACTCACCGGGACAGGGAGGGAAAAACTGTTTTTT. The chain joins TRBV14 to TRBJ1-4, with TRBD1 matching over 9 bases. The germline gives CDR1 SGHDN, CDR2 FVKESK. This CDR3 region has 15 residues. With 6 bases clipped from V and 8 bases from J, the junction kept 10 bases outside the gene matches.

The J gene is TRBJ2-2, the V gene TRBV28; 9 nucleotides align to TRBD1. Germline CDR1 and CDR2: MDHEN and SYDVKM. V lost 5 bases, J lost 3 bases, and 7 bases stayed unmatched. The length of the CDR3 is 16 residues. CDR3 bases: TGTGCCAGCAGTCCGCACAGGGGGCAAGACACCGGGGAGCTGTTTTTT. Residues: CASSPHRGQDTGELFF.

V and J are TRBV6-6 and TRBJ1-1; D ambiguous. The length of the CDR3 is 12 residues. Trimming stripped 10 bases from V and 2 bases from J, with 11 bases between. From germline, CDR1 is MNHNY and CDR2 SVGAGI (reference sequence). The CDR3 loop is CATARGNTEAFF. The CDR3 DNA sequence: TGTGCCACCGCACGAGGAAACACTGAAGCTTTCTTT.

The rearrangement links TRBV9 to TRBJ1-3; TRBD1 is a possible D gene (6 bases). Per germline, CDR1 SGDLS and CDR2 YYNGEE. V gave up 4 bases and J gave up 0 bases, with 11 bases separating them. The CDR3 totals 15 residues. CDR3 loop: CASSLGGGSGNTIYF. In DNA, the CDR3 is TGTGCCAGCAGCCTAGGGGGGGGCTCTGGAAACACCATATATTTT. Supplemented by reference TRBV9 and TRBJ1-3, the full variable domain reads DSGVTQTPKHLITATGQRVTLRCSPRSGDLSVYWYQQSLDQGLQFLIQYYNGEERAKGNILERFSAQQFPDLHSELNLSSLELGDSALYFCASSLGGGSGNTIYFGEGSWLTVV.

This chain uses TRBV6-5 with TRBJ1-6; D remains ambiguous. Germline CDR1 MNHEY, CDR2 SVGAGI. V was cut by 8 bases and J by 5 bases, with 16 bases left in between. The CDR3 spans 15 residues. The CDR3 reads CASRREGPNNSPLHF. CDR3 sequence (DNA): TGTGCCAGCCGGCGGGAAGGGCCTAATAATTCACCCCTCCACTTT.

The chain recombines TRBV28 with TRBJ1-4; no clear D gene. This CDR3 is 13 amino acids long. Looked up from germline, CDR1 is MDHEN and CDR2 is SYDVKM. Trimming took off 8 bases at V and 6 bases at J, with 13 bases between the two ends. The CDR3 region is CASQRRSDEKLFF. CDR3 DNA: TGTGCCAGCCAGCGGAGAAGCGATGAAAAACTGTTTTTT.

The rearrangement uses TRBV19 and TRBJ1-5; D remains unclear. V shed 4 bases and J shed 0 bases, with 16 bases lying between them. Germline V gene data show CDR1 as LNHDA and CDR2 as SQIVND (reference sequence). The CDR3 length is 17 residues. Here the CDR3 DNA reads TGTGCCAGTAGTACTCCCCGAGGAGACCTTAGCAATCAGCCCCAGCATTTT. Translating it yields CASSTPRGDLSNQPQHF.

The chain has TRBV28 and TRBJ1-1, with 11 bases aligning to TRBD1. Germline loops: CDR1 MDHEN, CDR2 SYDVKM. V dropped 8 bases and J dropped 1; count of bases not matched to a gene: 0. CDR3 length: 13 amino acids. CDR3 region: CASGQGANTEAFF. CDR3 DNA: TGTGCCAGCGGACAGGGGGCGAACACTGAAGCTTTCTTT.

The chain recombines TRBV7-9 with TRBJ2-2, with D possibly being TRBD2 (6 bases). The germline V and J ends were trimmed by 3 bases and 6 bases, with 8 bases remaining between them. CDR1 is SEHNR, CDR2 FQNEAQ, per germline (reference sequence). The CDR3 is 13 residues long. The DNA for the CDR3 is TGTGCCAGCAGCTTGGGACTCCCCGGGGAGCTGTTTTTT. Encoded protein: CASSLGLPGELFF.

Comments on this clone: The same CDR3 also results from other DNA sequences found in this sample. The CDR3 DNA follows: TGTGCCAGCAGTCTGGGGACAGGGGTGTACGAGCAGTACTTC. Its protein product is CASSLGTGVYEQYF. This rearrangement joins TRBV27 to TRBJ2-7; TRBD1 matches 10 bases. Germline values: CDR1 MNHEY, CDR2 SMNVEV (reference sequence). The V gene end was trimmed by 5 bases and the J gene end by 4 bases; junction bases not matched to a gene: 5. There are 14 residues in the CDR3.

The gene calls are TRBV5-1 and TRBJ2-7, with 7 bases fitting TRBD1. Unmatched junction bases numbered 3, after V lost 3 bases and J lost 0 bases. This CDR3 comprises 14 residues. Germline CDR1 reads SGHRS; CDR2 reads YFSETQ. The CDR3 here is CASSYGDSSYEQYF. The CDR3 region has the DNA TGCGCCAGCAGCTACGGGGACAGCTCCTACGAGCAGTACTTC.

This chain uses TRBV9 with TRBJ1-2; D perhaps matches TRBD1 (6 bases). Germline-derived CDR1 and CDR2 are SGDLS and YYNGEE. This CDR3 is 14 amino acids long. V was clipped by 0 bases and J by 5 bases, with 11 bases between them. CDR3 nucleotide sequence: TGTGCCAGCAGCGTAGGACAGGACGAGTATGGCTACACCTTC. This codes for CASSVGQDEYGYTF.

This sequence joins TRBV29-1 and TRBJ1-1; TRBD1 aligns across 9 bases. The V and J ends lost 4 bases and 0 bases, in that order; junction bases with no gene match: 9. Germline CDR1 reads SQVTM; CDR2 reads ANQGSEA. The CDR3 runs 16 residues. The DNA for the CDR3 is TGCAGCGTTGGTCACAGGGGGCTGTTGATGAACACTGAAGCTTTCTTT. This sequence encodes CSVGHRGLLMNTEAFF.

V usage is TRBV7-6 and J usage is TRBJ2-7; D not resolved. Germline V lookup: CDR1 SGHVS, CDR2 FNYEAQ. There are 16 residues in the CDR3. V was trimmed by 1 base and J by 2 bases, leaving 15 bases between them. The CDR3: CASSLGSPGGTYEQYF. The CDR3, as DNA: TGTGCCAGCAGCTTAGGGAGCCCTGGCGGTACCTACGAGCAGTACTTC.

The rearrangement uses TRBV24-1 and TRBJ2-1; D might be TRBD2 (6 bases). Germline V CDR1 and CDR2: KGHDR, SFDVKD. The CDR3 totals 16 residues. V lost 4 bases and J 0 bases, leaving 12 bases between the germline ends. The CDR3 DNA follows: TGTGCCACCAGTGACAGAACTAGCCGCTCCTACAATGAGCAGTTCTTC. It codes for CATSDRTSRSYNEQFF.

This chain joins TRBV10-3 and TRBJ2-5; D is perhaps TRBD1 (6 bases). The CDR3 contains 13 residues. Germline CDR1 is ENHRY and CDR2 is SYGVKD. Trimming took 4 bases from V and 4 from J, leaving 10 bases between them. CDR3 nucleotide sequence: TGTGCCATCAGTGGGACAGAAACAGAGACCCAGTACTTC. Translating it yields CAISGTETETQYF.